This T cell receptor (beta chain) was retrieved from a study of blood T cell repertoires in COVID-19. The table came from immunoSEQ multiplex PCR; TCRdb's copy has only in-frame clones and leaves some out. The sample includes under 60,000 clones, 90% seen only once; the top ten take around 3.9%. The V end lost 6 bases, the J end lost 4 bases, and 12 bases lay between the germline ends. CDR3 size: 13 residues. Sequencing input: peripheral blood. This sequence was found in a man aged 45 to 65 with acute or convalescent COVID-19. The gene calls are TRBV12-3 or TRBV12-4 and TRBJ2-5; tentative D call: TRBD1 (5 bases). CDR3 residues: CASSHDRGETQYF. As DNA, the CDR3 is TGTGCCAGCAGCCATGACAGAGGAGAGACCCAGTACTTC.